A single sample is the source of the 31 T cell receptor beta chains below, sequenced in a study of T cells in tuberculosis. Clones were sequenced by immunoSEQ multiplex PCR, and TCRdb holds only the in-frame ones, with some missing. The sample holds 30,000 to 45,000 clones; roughly 93% are singletons and the top ten take roughly 6.4%. The specimen sequenced was PBMCs. These receptors all stem from a donor aged 10-29 years with latent tuberculosis or without tuberculosis infection.

This chain joins TRBV6-1 and TRBJ1-6; D is unclear. The CDR3 is 11 residues long. Per the germline V gene, CDR1 is MNHNS and CDR2 is SASEGT. With 8 bases removed from V and 7 bases from J, the gap between germline ends came to 6 bases. The CDR3 loop is CASRSNSPLHF. The CDR3 nucleotides read TGTGCCAGCCGAAGCAATTCACCCCTCCACTTT.

This sequence joins TRBV7-3 and TRBJ2-3; D perhaps matches TRBD1 (5 bases). The CDR3 length is 14 residues. Looked up from germline, CDR1 is SGHTA and CDR2 is FQGTGA. The ends were cut back, 2 bases at V and 5 bases at J, with 11 bases in the middle. CDR3: CASSLGAAEDTQYF. The CDR3, as DNA: TGTGCCAGCAGCTTAGGGGCCGCGGAAGATACGCAGTATTTT. The full variable domain, its missing parts supplied by reference TRBV7-3 and TRBJ2-3, is GAGVSQTPSNKVTEKGKYVELRCDPISGHTALYWYRQSLGQGPEFLIYFQGTGAADDSGLPNDRFFAVRPEGSVSTLKIQRTERGDSAVYLCASSLGAAEDTQYFGPGTRLTVL.

CDR3: CASRDINIQYF. As DNA, the CDR3 is TGTGCCAGCAGGGACATAAACATTCAGTACTTC. The chain carries TRBV6-1 and TRBJ2-4, with D possibly TRBD1 on 5 matching bases. Germline V CDR1 and CDR2: MNHNS, SASEGT. V lost 6 bases to trimming and J lost 6 bases, with 6 bases between them. The CDR3 covers 11 residues.

CDR3 protein: CASSLAGRNTEAFF. CDR3 DNA: TGCGCCAGCAGCTTGGCCGGTCGGAACACTGAAGCTTTCTTT. This chain connects TRBV5-1 to TRBJ1-1; D uncertain. Trimming shortened V by 0 bases and J by 1 base, and 7 bases separated the two germline ends. The CDR3 runs 14 residues. The germline V gene encodes CDR1 SGHRS and CDR2 YFSETQ.

The rearrangement joins TRBV2 to TRBJ2-3, with 8 bases lining up with TRBD1. The J segment lost 0 bases and the V segment lost 7 bases, leaving 6 bases of the junction unmatched. Germline values: CDR1 SNHLY, CDR2 FYNNEI. There are 15 residues in the CDR3. This CDR3 is CASTTRTGSTDTQYF. CDR3 sequence (DNA): TGTGCCAGCACCACCCGGACAGGGAGCACAGATACGCAGTATTTT.

The chain is built from TRBV5-5 and TRBJ2-2, with 11 bases that match TRBD2. This CDR3 region has 19 residues. Looked up from germline, CDR1 is SGHKS and CDR2 is YYEKEE (reference sequence). V trimming: 3 bases; J trimming: 2 bases; junction bases outside the gene matches: 12. CDR3 sequence: CASSSELAGAKGNTGELFF. The CDR3 nucleotides are TGTGCCAGCAGCTCCGAACTAGCGGGGGCCAAAGGAAACACCGGGGAGCTGTTTTTT.

The gene calls are TRBV14 and TRBJ1-4, with D possibly being TRBD1 (5 bases). With 0 bases removed from V and 8 bases from J, the gap between germline ends came to 13 bases. The germline V gene has CDR1 SGHDN and CDR2 FVKESK. CDR3 length: 15 amino acids. The CDR3 DNA is TGTGCCAGCAGCCAAGATCAAGGGGTAGGGGAAAAACTGTTTTTT. Translating it yields CASSQDQGVGEKLFF.

The chain joins TRBV10-2 to TRBJ2-7; TRBD2 might be the D (6 bases). V was shortened by 3 bases and J by 5 bases, with 14 bases between the two germline ends. Germline CDR1 and CDR2: WSHSY and SAAADI. The CDR3 is 14 residues long. CDR3 residues: CASSDRGKGDEQYF. In DNA, the CDR3 is TGCGCCAGCAGTGATCGCGGGAAAGGAGACGAGCAGTACTTC.

V gene TRBV19 combines with J gene TRBJ1-2; D perhaps matches TRBD1 (5 bases). Trimming stripped 5 bases from V and 1 base from J, with 14 bases between. This CDR3 has 15 residues. Germline CDR1 reads LNHDA; CDR2 reads SQIVND (reference sequence). CDR3 in DNA: TGTGCCAGTAGTCGACCAGGGTCTGATAACTATGGCTACACCTTC. Translation gives CASSRPGSDNYGYTF.

CDR3 region: CASSSTYRDNEQFF. Here the CDR3 DNA reads TGTGCCAGCAGCTCGACGTATCGGGACAATGAGCAGTTCTTC. The chain joins TRBV7-8 to TRBJ2-1, with no clear D. This CDR3 has 14 amino acids. Germline V gene data show CDR1 as SGHVS and CDR2 as FQNEAQ. Trimming removed 4 bases at V and 5 bases at J, with 12 bases between. The whole variable domain, filled in from reference TRBV7-8 and TRBJ2-1, reads GAGVSQSPRYKVAKRGQDVALRCDPISGHVSLFWYQQALGQGPEFLTYFQNEAQLDKSGLPSDRFFAERPEGSVSTLKIQRTQQEDSAVYLCASSSTYRDNEQFFGPGTRLTVL.

The chain couples TRBV11-2 to TRBJ2-7; 7 nucleotides align to TRBD1. The V and J ends lost 3 bases and 2 bases, in that order; junction bases with no gene match: 10. In germline, CDR1 is SGHAT, CDR2 FQNNGV. The CDR3 totals 16 residues. CDR3: CASSLRIRDSAYEQYF. The CDR3 DNA reads as TGTGCCAGCAGCTTGCGAATCCGGGACAGTGCCTACGAGCAGTACTTC.

The gene calls are TRBV6-6 and TRBJ1-2; D is perhaps TRBD1 (5 bases). Looked up from germline, CDR1 is MNHNY and CDR2 is SVGAGI (reference sequence). The CDR3 length is 15 residues. V gave up 0 bases and J gave up 6 bases, with 14 bases separating them. The CDR3, as DNA: TGTGCCAGCAGTTACTCTCTCGGCGGGGGTAATGGCTACACCTTC. Its translation is CASSYSLGGGNGYTF.

J is TRBJ1-2 and V is TRBV6-5; possibly TRBD1 for D (6 bases). Germline-derived CDR1 and CDR2 are MNHEY and SVGAGI. The CDR3 length is 13 residues. The V end lost 2 bases, the J end lost 6 bases, and 10 bases lay between the germline ends. The CDR3 nucleotides read TGTGCCAGCAGTTACGGTCCAGGGGATGGCTACACCTTC. Its translation is CASSYGPGDGYTF.

The chain has TRBV18 and TRBJ2-7; TRBD1 matches 8 bases. The trim removed 6 bases at V and 4 bases at J, leaving 8 bases unmatched. This CDR3 has 14 amino acids. Germline V gene data show CDR1 as KGHSH and CDR2 as LQKENI. The CDR3 DNA sequence: TGTGCCAGCTCCCTTGGGACAGGAGAATACGAGCAGTACTTC. Amino acids: CASSLGTGEYEQYF.

The chain carries TRBV5-1 and TRBJ1-2; D remains unclear. V lost 1 base to trimming and J lost 4 bases, with 14 bases between them. Germline CDR1 and CDR2: SGHRS and YFSETQ. The CDR3 spans 15 residues. Written as DNA, the CDR3 is TGCGCCAGCAGCTTGTTGATTGCAGAACCCTATGGCTACACCTTC. It yields the protein CASSLLIAEPYGYTF.

The V and J genes are TRBV11-2 and TRBJ1-1; D not resolved. The germline gives CDR1 SGHAT, CDR2 FQNNGV. The CDR3 sequence is 14 residues long. V was pared by 4 bases and J by 5 bases, with 14 bases between. CDR3 sequence (DNA): TGTGCCAGCAGCTCCGGCGGGAAAGTTACTGAAGCTTTCTTT. Protein sequence: CASSSGGKVTEAFF.

The chain carries TRBV2 and TRBJ1-5; 7 bases match TRBD1. Germline lookup yields CDR1 SNHLY and CDR2 FYNNEI. The CDR3 is made up of 15 amino acids. With V trimmed by 9 bases and J by 6 bases, 14 bases remained unmatched. The CDR3 DNA reads as TGTGCCAGTCGGCAGGAGGGGGACAGAGCTCAGCCCCAGCATTTT. Its protein is CASRQEGDRAQPQHF.

V usage is TRBV7-2 and J usage is TRBJ2-1, with D tentatively TRBD2 (7 bases). Germline-derived CDR1 and CDR2 are SGHTA and FQGNSA. Deletions cut 5 bases from V and 6 bases from J, with 14 bases between. The CDR3 totals 14 residues. The CDR3 sequence: CASSLRGGFNEQFF. DNA of the CDR3: TGTGCCAGCAGCCTAAGGGGGGGGTTCAATGAGCAGTTCTTC. Full variable domain (rest looked up from reference TRBV7-2 and TRBJ2-1): GAGVSQSPSNKVTEKGKDVELRCDPISGHTALYWYRQSLGQGLEFLIYFQGNSAPDKSGLPSDRFSAERTGGSVSTLTIQRTQQEDSAVYLCASSLRGGFNEQFFGPGTRLTVL.

The rearrangement joins TRBV10-3 to TRBJ2-7; maybe TRBD1 (6 bases). The ends were cut back, 8 bases at V and 0 bases at J, with 11 bases in the middle. Germline V gene lookup returns CDR1 ENHRY and CDR2 SYGVKD. The CDR3 runs to 13 residues. CDR3 sequence (DNA): TGTGCCATCTCTGGGGGCTTCTCCTACGAGCAGTACTTC. As protein: CAISGGFSYEQYF.

V gene TRBV4-1 combines with J gene TRBJ1-4; TRBD1 is a possible D gene (6 bases). The CDR3 loop spans 16 amino acids. V dropped 0 bases and J dropped 8 bases, with 16 bases sitting between them. CDR1 and CDR2 from the germline V gene are MGHRA and YSYEKL. DNA for the CDR3: TGCGCCAGCAGCCAAGATCCTGGGACAAGGGCGGAAAAACTGTTTTTT. This gives the protein CASSQDPGTRAEKLFF.

The gene calls are TRBV7-2 and TRBJ2-1; the D is unclear. Trimming shortened V by 2 bases and J by 4 bases, and 9 bases separated the two germline ends. Germline lookup yields CDR1 SGHTA and CDR2 FQGNSA. This CDR3 contains 14 residues. The CDR3 loop is CASSLNSIYNEQFF. CDR3 DNA: TGTGCCAGCAGCTTAAACTCGATATACAATGAGCAGTTCTTC.

The J gene is TRBJ2-2, the V gene TRBV13; maybe TRBD1 (5 bases). Germline-derived CDR1 and CDR2 are PRHDT and FYEKMQ (reference sequence). Trimming took 4 bases from V and 2 from J, leaving 8 bases between them. The CDR3 contains 14 residues. The DNA for the CDR3 is TGTGCCAGCAGCTCCGACAGCAACACCGGGGAGCTGTTTTTT. Its protein product is CASSSDSNTGELFF.

This clone showed up just a few times. The rearrangement links TRBV6-1 to TRBJ1-1, with D possibly TRBD1 on 5 matching bases. V was shortened by 6 bases and J by 6 bases, with 14 bases between the two germline ends. Germline V gene data show CDR1 as MNHNS and CDR2 as SASEGT. CDR3 length equals 13 residues. Written as DNA, the CDR3 is TGTGCCAGCAGCCACCAGGGAACGCCTGAAGCTTTCTTT. This encodes CASSHQGTPEAFF.

The V gene is TRBV9, the J gene TRBJ2-2, with TRBD2 as a possible D gene (6 bases). Germline-derived CDR1 and CDR2 are SGDLS and YYNGEE. The CDR3 loop spans 15 amino acids. Trimming shortened V by 2 bases and J by 0 bases, and 8 bases separated the two germline ends. The CDR3 sequence: CASSVGGANTGELFF. For the CDR3, the DNA is TGTGCCAGCAGCGTTGGAGGGGCGAACACCGGGGAGCTGTTTTTT.

This chain connects TRBV4-1 to TRBJ1-3; D is possibly TRBD1 (5 bases). The CDR3 has 15 residues. The V and J ends lost 0 bases and 2 bases respectively, with 8 bases between them. CDR1 MGHRA and CDR2 YSYEKL come from the germline V gene. CDR3 sequence: CASSQEGRAGNTIYF. The CDR3 DNA reads TGCGCCAGCAGCCAAGAGGGGCGAGCTGGAAACACCATATATTTT.

V usage is TRBV25-1 and J usage is TRBJ2-3, with 9 bases aligning to TRBD2. Germline V gene data show CDR1 as MGHDK and CDR2 as SYGVNS. J was trimmed by 3 bases and V by 5 bases; bases with no gene match: 12. The CDR3 is made up of 17 amino acids. CDR3 coding DNA: TGTGCCAGCAGTTCCTTTTTTGGCGGGGGGGCAACAGATACGCAGTATTTT. The encoded protein is CASSSFFGGGATDTQYF.

The V gene is TRBV9, the J gene TRBJ2-2; TRBD1 aligns across 7 bases. Germline V gene data show CDR1 as SGDLS and CDR2 as YYNGEE. The CDR3 is 18 residues long. V trimming: 5 bases; J trimming: 0 bases; junction bases outside the gene matches: 13. In DNA form, the CDR3 reads TGTGCCAGCAGGAAGGAGACAGGGACCTTCGCGAACACCGGGGAGCTGTTTTTT. Its protein product is CASRKETGTFANTGELFF.

The chain carries TRBV6-5 and TRBJ1-1; TRBD1 aligns across 7 bases. Germline CDR1 reads MNHEY; CDR2 reads SVGAGI. The ends lost 0 bases at V and 5 bases at J; junction bases unmatched: 6. CDR3 length: 15 amino acids. The CDR3: CASSYSGTVATEAFF. CDR3 nucleotide sequence: TGTGCCAGCAGTTACTCCGGGACAGTGGCTACTGAAGCTTTCTTT.

The sample holds one count of this clone. The V and J genes are TRBV2 and TRBJ1-3, with D perhaps TRBD1 (6 bases). Germline CDR1 SNHLY, CDR2 FYNNEI. V was pared by 9 bases and J by 2 bases, with 14 bases between. CDR3 length equals 14 residues. CDR3 protein: CARDRGQTGNTIYF. As DNA, the CDR3 is TGTGCCAGGGATCGAGGACAGACTGGAAACACCATATATTTT.

The chain is built from TRBV5-4 and TRBJ2-2; 9 bases line up with TRBD1. The CDR3 extends over 17 amino acids. Germline assignment: CDR1 SGHNT and CDR2 YYREEE (reference sequence). The V and J ends lost 4 bases and 2 bases, in that order; junction bases with no gene match: 9. The CDR3 is CASSAPATGGNTGELFF. As DNA, the CDR3 is TGTGCCAGCAGCGCTCCCGCGACAGGGGGTAACACCGGGGAGCTGTTTTTT.

The chain couples TRBV6-5 to TRBJ2-7, with TRBD1 matching 10 bases. Germline-derived CDR1 and CDR2 are MNHEY and SVGAGI. V was pared by 6 bases and J by 6 bases, with 2 bases of the junction left unmatched. CDR3 length equals 12 residues. This CDR3 is CASSRDRGEQYF. The DNA for the CDR3 is TGTGCCAGCAGCCGGGACAGGGGCGAGCAGTACTTC.